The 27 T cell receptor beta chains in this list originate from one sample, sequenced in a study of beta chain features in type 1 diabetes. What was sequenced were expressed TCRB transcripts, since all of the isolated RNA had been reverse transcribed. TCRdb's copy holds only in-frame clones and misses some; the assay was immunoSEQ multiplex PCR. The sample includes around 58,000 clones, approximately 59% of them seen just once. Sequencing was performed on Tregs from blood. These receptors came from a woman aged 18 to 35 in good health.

CDR3 bases: TGTGCCAGCAGCCCCAGGTGGGGACAGGGGGCCTACGAGCAGTACTTC. The encoded protein is CASSPRWGQGAYEQYF. The chain has TRBV5-5 and TRBJ2-7; 11 nucleotides match TRBD1. The CDR3 loop spans 16 amino acids. From germline, CDR1 is SGHKS and CDR2 YYEKEE (reference sequence). Unmatched junction bases numbered 8, after V lost 4 bases and J lost 2 bases.

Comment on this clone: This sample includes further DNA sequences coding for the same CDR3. CDR3 sequence (DNA): TGCGCCAGCAGCTTGGGACAGGGGAGGACTGAAGCTTTCTTT. This codes for CASSLGQGRTEAFF. The gene calls are TRBV5-1 and TRBJ1-1, with 8 nucleotides matching TRBD1. The CDR3 has 14 residues. The V segment lost 0 bases and the J segment 5 bases; nucleotides outside the gene matches: 3. Germline-derived CDR1 and CDR2 are SGHRS and YFSETQ.

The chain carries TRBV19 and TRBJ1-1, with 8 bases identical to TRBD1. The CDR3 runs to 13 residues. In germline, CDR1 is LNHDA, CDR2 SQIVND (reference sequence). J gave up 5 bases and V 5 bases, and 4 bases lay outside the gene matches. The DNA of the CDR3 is TGTGCCAGTAGTCGGACAGGGACGACTGAAGCTTTCTTT. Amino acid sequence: CASSRTGTTEAFF.

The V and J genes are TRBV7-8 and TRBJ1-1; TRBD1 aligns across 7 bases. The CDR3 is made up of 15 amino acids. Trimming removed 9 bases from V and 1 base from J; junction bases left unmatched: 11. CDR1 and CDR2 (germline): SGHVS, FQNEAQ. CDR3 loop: CASRQGRPRNTEAFF. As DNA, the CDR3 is TGTGCCAGTCGACAGGGCCGCCCACGGAACACTGAAGCTTTCTTT.

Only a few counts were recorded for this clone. Here the CDR3 reads CASSQGGRKETQYF. For the CDR3, the DNA is TGTGCCAGTAGCCAAGGAGGGCGGAAAGAGACCCAGTACTTC. The rearrangement links TRBV19 to TRBJ2-5; possibly TRBD2 for D (6 bases). The CDR3 is 14 residues long. The germline V and J ends were trimmed by 6 bases and 3 bases, with 14 bases remaining between them. The germline V gene encodes CDR1 LNHDA and CDR2 SQIVND (reference sequence).

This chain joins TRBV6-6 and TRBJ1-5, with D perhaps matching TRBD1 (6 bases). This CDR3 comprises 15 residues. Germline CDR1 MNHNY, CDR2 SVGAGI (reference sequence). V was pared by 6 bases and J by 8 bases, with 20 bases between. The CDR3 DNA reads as TGTGCCAGCAGCCCCGTCGGGGGGCGGTGGGAGCCCCAGCATTTT. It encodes CASSPVGGRWEPQHF.

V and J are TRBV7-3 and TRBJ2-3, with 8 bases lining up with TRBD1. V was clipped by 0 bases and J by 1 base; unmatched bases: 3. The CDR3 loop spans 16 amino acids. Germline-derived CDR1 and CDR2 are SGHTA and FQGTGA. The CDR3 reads CASSLTTGQGTDTQYF. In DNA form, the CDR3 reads TGTGCCAGCAGCTTAACCACGGGACAGGGCACAGATACGCAGTATTTT.

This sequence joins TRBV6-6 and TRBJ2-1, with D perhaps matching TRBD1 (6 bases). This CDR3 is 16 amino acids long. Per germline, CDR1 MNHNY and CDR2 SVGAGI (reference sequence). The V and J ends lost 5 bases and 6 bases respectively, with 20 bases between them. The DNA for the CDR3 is TGTGCCAGCAGTAACCCCCGGCAGGGGTCGGTCAATGAGCAGTTCTTC. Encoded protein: CASSNPRQGSVNEQFF.

The CDR3 nucleotides read TGTGCCAGCAGCTTAAACCGGGACAGGAAAACCTATGGCTACACCTTC. This sequence encodes CASSLNRDRKTYGYTF. The chain combines TRBV5-6 with TRBJ1-2; 8 nucleotides align to TRBD1. Looked up from germline, CDR1 is SGHDT and CDR2 is YYEEEE. This CDR3 is built from 16 residues. Unmatched junction bases numbered 10, after V lost 2 bases and J lost 4 bases.

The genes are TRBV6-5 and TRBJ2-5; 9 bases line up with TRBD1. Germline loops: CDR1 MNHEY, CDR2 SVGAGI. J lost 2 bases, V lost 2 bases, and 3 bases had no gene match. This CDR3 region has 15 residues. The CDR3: CASSYAGQGQETQYF. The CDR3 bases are TGTGCCAGCAGTTACGCGGGACAGGGACAAGAGACCCAGTACTTC.

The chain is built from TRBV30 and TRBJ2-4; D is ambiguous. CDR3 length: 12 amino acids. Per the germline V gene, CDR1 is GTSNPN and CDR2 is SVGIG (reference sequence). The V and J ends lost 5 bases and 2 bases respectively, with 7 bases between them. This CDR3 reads CAWDKTKNIQYF. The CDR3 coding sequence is TGTGCCTGGGACAAAACCAAAAACATTCAGTACTTC.

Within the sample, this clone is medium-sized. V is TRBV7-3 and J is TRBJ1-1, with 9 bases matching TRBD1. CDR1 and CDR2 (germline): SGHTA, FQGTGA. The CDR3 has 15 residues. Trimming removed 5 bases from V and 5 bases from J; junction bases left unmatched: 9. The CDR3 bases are TGTGCCAGCAGCCGGACAGGGGCGGGGAGGACTGAAGCTTTCTTT. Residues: CASSRTGAGRTEAFF.

Here the CDR3 DNA reads TGTGCCAGCAGTCTGTCCGGGGGTCTACGGAATGAGCAGTTCTTC. Its protein is CASSLSGGLRNEQFF. The chain employs TRBV6-5 and TRBJ2-1, with D perhaps matching TRBD2 (6 bases). Between the trimmed V and J ends, which lost 5 bases and 7 bases, there was a span of 18 bases. CDR3 length equals 15 residues. Germline loops: CDR1 MNHEY, CDR2 SVGAGI.

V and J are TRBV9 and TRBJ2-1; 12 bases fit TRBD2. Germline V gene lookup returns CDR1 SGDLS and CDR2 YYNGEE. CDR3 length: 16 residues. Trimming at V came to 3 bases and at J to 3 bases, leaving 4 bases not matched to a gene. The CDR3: CASSALAGGFYNEQFF. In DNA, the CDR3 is TGTGCCAGCAGCGCACTAGCGGGGGGCTTCTACAATGAGCAGTTCTTC.

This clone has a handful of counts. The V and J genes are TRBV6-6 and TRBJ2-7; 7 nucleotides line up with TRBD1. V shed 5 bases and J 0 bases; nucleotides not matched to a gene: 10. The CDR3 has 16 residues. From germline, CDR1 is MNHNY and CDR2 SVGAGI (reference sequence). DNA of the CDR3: TGTGCCAGCAGTAGTCCGGACAGGAAGGCCTCCTACGAGCAGTACTTC. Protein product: CASSSPDRKASYEQYF.

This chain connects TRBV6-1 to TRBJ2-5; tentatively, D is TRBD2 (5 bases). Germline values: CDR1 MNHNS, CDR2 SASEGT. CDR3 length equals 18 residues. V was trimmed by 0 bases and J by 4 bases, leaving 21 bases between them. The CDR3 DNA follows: TGTGCCAGCAGTGAAGCGCCCCAAGGCGTTGTAGGAGGAGAGACCCAGTACTTC. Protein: CASSEAPQGVVGGETQYF.

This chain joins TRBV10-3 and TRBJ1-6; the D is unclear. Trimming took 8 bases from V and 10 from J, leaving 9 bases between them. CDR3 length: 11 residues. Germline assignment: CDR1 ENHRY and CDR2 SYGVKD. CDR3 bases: TGTGCCATCGGGTCGGGGTCACCCCTCCACTTT. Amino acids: CAIGSGSPLHF.

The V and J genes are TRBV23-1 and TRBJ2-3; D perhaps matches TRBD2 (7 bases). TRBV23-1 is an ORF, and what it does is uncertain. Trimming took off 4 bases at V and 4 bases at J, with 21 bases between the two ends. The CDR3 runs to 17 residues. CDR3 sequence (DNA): TGCGCCAGCAGTCGGGGCCGGACAGAGGGAGGGTCAGATACGCAGTATTTT. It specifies CASSRGRTEGGSDTQYF.

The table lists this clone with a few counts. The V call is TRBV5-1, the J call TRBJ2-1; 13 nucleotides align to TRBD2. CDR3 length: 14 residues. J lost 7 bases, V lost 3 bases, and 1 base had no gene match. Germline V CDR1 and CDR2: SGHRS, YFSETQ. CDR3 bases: TGCGCCAGCAGCTCGACTAGCGGGAGGAATGAGCAGTTCTTC. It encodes CASSSTSGRNEQFF.

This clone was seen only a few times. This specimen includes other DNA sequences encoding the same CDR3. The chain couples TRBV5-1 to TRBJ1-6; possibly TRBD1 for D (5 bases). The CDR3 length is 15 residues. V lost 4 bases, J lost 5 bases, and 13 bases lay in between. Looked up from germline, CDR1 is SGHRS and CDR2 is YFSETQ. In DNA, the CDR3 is TGCGCCAGCAGCCGGGTCAGGGCTGATAATTCACCCCTCCACTTT. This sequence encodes CASSRVRADNSPLHF.

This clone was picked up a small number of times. The CDR3 sequence: CASGRLSDGELFF. CDR3 coding DNA: TGTGCTAGTGGTCGACTATCGGACGGGGAGCTGTTTTTT. V is TRBV12-5 and J is TRBJ2-2; maybe TRBD2 (5 bases). The CDR3 extends over 13 amino acids. V was clipped by 5 bases and J by 7 bases, with 11 bases between them. Per the germline V gene, CDR1 is LGHNT and CDR2 is FRNRAP.

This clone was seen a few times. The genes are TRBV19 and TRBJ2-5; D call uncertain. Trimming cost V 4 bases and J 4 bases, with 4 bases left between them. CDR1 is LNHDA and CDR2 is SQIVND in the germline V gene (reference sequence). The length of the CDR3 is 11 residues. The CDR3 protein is CASSTRETQYF. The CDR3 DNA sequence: TGTGCCAGTAGTACCCGAGAGACCCAGTACTTC.

The CDR3 sequence: CASSPARGANEQFF. The CDR3 DNA follows: TGTGCCAGCAGCCCCGCTCGCGGGGCGAATGAGCAGTTCTTC. V and J are TRBV7-2 and TRBJ2-1; a weak D match, TRBD2 (6 bases). Deletions cut 5 bases from V and 7 bases from J, with 15 bases between. Germline V lookup: CDR1 SGHTA, CDR2 FQGNSA. The CDR3 spans 14 residues.

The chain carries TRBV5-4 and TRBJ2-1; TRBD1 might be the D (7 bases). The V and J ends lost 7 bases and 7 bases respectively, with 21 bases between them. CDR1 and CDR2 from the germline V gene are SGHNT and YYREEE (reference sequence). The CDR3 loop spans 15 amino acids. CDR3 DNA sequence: TGTGCCAGCTCCTATCAATTTCAGGGGGGAAATGAGCAGTTCTTC. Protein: CASSYQFQGGNEQFF.

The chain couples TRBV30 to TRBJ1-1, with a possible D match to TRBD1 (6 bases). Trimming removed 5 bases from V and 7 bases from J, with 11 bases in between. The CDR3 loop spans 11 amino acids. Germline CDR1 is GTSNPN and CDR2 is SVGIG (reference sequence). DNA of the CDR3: TGTGCCTGGGGAGGACAGATTGAAGCTTTCTTT. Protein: CAWGGQIEAFF.

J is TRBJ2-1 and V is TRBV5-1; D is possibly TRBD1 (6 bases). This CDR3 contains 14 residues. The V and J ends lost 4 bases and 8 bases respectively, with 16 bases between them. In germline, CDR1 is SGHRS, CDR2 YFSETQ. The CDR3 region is CASSATGTGDEQFF. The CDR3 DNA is TGCGCCAGCAGCGCCACAGGGACCGGCGATGAGCAGTTCTTC.

The CDR3 spells CASSRAGTVPNQPQHF. Here the CDR3 DNA reads TGCGCCAGCAGCCGAGCCGGGACAGTCCCCAATCAGCCCCAGCATTTT. The chain uses TRBV4-1 and TRBJ1-5, with TRBD1 matching over 7 bases. Germline V gives CDR1 MGHRA, CDR2 YSYEKL. The CDR3 spans 16 residues. After removal of 4 bases from V and 3 bases from J, the junction contained 9 bases not matched to a gene.